These 12 T cell receptor beta chains share one sample of origin, sequenced in a study of T cells in Graves' hyperthyroidism and ophthalmopathy. RNA transcripts provided the source from which TCR beta CDR3 regions were amplified. The HTBI primer set was used in a first-round RT-PCR of the TCR CDR3. TCRdb reprocessed the multiplex PCR reads with MiXCR, giving one entry per CDR3 protein. The sample holds fewer than 550,000 distinct CDR3 sequences, roughly a quarter seen once. Sequenced input: blood. All receptors come from a woman in her twenties or thirties with Graves' ophthalmopathy.

The rearrangement joins TRBV6-1 to TRBJ1-6; 9 bases are a match to TRBD1. The CDR3 consists of 15 residues. Germline V gene lookup returns CDR1 MNHNS and CDR2 SASEGT. With 3 bases clipped from V and 10 bases from J, the junction kept 7 bases outside the gene matches. The CDR3 DNA reads TGTGCCAGCAGTGATAGGGACAGGGTAAAATCACCCCTCCACTTT. Protein product: CASSDRDRVKSPLHF.

To note about this clonotype: One end of the junction is discordant with germline, which a read error may explain. The rearrangement uses TRBV11-2 and TRBJ2-4; no clear D. CDR1 and CDR2 (germline): SGHAT, FQNNGV. The CDR3 contains 13 residues. In nucleotides, the CDR3 is TGTGCCAGCAGCCTGGATCCCAAAAACATTAAGTACTTC. This translates into CASSLDPKNIKYF.

This clonotype was observed a handful of times. The gene calls are TRBV12-3 or TRBV12-4 and TRBJ1-1; D not resolved. The CDR3 has 11 residues. Trimming pared 6 bases from V and 6 bases from J, leaving 8 bases between. This chain's CDR3 is CASRGLAEAFF. The CDR3 DNA is TGTGCCAGCAGGGGTCTCGCTGAAGCTTTCTTT.

CDR3 loop: CATSRDEAGIQETQYF. CDR3 DNA: TGTGCCACCAGCAGAGATGAGGCAGGCATACAAGAGACCCAGTACTTC. The chain couples TRBV15 to TRBJ2-5; D remains ambiguous. The V end lost 0 bases, the J end lost 2 bases, and 13 bases lay between the germline ends. The germline CDR1 and CDR2 sequences are LNHNV and YYDKDF (reference sequence). The CDR3 extends over 16 amino acids. Drawing the rest from reference TRBV15 and TRBJ2-5, the complete variable domain is DAMVIQNPRYQVTQFGKPVTLSCSQTLNHNVMYWYQQKSSQAPKLLFHYYDKDFNNEADTPDNFQSRRPNTSFCFLDIRSPGLGDTAMYLCATSRDEAGIQETQYFGPGTRLLVL.

This clonotype occurred many times. V is TRBV7-2 and J is TRBJ1-1; D is perhaps TRBD1 (5 bases). Germline CDR1 reads SGHTA; CDR2 reads FQGNSA. V lost 5 bases and J 3 bases, leaving 13 bases between the germline ends. There are 14 residues in the CDR3. CDR3 sequence (DNA): TGTGCCAGCAGCCCGAACGCAGGGTACACTGAAGCTTTCTTT. This gives the protein CASSPNAGYTEAFF.

The table lists this clonotype with many counts. The chain couples TRBV20-1 to TRBJ2-5; no definite D call. The length of the CDR3 is 14 residues. Germline V gene data show CDR1 as DFQATT and CDR2 as SNEGSKA (reference sequence). V lost 0 bases, J lost 5 bases, and 13 bases lay in between. The CDR3 region has the DNA TGCAGTGCTAGAGAGGCGGCCGAACAGGAGACCCAGTACTTC. Its translation is CSAREAAEQETQYF.

This clonotype was found many times. This chain connects TRBV27 to TRBJ2-2; 7 nucleotides line up with TRBD2. Unmatched junction bases numbered 8, after V lost 6 bases and J lost 4 bases. The CDR3 covers 15 residues. CDR1 and CDR2 from the germline V gene are MNHEY and SMNVEV (reference sequence). This chain's CDR3 is CASRAGLQGTGELFF. The CDR3 DNA is TGTGCCAGCAGAGCGGGACTCCAGGGCACCGGGGAGCTGTTTTTT.

This clonotype was picked up one time. The V and J genes are TRBV6-5 and TRBJ1-2; tentatively, D is TRBD1 (6 bases). The CDR3 is made up of 15 amino acids. Germline CDR1 and CDR2: MNHEY and SVGAGI. The germline V and J ends were trimmed by 0 bases and 6 bases, with 14 bases remaining between them. In nucleotides, the CDR3 is TGTGCCAGCAGTTACTCCCCAGGGGTTATGCATGGCTACACCTTC. Encoded protein: CASSYSPGVMHGYTF.

There are many counts of this clonotype. V and J are TRBV6-2 or TRBV6-3 and TRBJ2-7; no clear D. The CDR3 is 13 residues long. V was cut by 5 bases and J by 5 bases, with 13 bases left in between. Looked up from germline, CDR1 is MNHEY and CDR2 is SVGEGT. CDR3 sequence (DNA): TGTGCCAGCAGTCAAGCCGGGTCCAACGAGCAGTACTTC. This sequence encodes CASSQAGSNEQYF.

The genes are TRBV12-3 or TRBV12-4 and TRBJ1-5; TRBD1 might be the D (6 bases). The CDR3 loop spans 16 amino acids. The V gene lost 5 bases and the J gene lost 0 bases, with 14 bases spanning the gap. CDR3 DNA: TGTGCCAGCAGTCCCGGGACAAGTCATAGCAATCAGCCCCAGCATTTT. As protein: CASSPGTSHSNQPQHF.

In this sample, this clonotype turned up many times. The gene calls are TRBV28 and TRBJ2-7; TRBD1 is a possible D gene (7 bases). This CDR3 spans 12 amino acids. The V gene's germline CDR1 is MDHEN and CDR2 SYDVKM. V lost 11 bases, J lost 2 bases, and 13 bases lay in between. The CDR3 here is CASSGGPYEQYF. The CDR3 nucleotides read TGTGCCTCCTCAGGGGGGCCCTACGAGCAGTACTTC.

This sequence joins TRBV19 and TRBJ1-1; D remains ambiguous. Germline assignment: CDR1 LNHDA and CDR2 SQIVND (reference sequence). Deletions cut 5 bases from V and 3 bases from J, with 10 bases between. The CDR3 totals 13 residues. CDR3 residues: CASSVDWDTEAFF. CDR3 nucleotides: TGTGCCAGTAGTGTTGACTGGGACACTGAAGCTTTCTTT.